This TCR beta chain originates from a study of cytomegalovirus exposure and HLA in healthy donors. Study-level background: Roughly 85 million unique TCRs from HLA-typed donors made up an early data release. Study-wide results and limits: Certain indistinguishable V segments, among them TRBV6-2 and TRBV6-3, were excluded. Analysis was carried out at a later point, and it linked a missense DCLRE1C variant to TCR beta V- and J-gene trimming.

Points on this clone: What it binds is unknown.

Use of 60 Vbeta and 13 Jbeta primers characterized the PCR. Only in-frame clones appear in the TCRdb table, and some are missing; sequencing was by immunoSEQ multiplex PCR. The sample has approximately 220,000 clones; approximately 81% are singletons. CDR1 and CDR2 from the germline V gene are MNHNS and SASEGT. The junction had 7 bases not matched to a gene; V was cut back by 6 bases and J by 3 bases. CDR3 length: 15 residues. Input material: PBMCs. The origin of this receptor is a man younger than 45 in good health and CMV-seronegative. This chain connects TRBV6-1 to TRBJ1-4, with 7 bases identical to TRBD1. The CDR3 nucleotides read TGTGCCAGCAGGATAACAGGGGACCCTAATGAAAAACTGTTTTTT. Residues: CASRITGDPNEKLFF.